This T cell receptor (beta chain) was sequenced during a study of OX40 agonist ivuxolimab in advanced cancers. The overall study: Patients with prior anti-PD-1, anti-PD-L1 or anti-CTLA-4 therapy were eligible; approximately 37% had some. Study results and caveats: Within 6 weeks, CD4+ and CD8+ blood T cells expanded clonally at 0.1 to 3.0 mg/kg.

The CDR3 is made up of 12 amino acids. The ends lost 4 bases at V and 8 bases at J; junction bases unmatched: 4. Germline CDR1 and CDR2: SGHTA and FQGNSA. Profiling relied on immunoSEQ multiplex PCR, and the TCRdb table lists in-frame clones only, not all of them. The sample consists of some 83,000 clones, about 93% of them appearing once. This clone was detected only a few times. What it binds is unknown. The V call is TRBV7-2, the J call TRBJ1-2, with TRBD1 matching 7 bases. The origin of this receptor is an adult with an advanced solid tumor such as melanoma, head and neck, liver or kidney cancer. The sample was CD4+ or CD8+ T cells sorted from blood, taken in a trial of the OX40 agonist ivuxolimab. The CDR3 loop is CASSYPGGGYTF. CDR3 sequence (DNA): TGTGCCAGCAGCTACCCAGGGGGAGGCTACACCTTC.